The 24 T cell receptor beta chains given below trace back to one sample, sequenced in a study of regulatory T cells in long-lasting Graves disease. The time point is: persistent/refractory GD, antithyroid drugs over 5 years with positive TRAb. The TCR library was made from RNA extracted from PBMCs. Building the TCR beta libraries relied on iRepertoire HTBI primers, and CDR3 regions underwent Arm-PCR. TCRdb itself ran the multiplex PCR reads through MiXCR, one entry per CDR3 protein. The sample has a few hundred thousand distinct CDR3 sequences; about a quarter are singletons. Sequences were derived from peripheral blood mononuclear cells (PBMCs), sampled when the disease was refractory, from a patient treated with antithyroid drugs. All receptors derive from a female donor with Graves disease.

This clonotype was detected only a few times. The chain recombines TRBV11-2 with TRBJ2-7; D unresolved. Looked up from germline, CDR1 is SGHAT and CDR2 is FQNNGV. V was clipped by 3 bases and J by 2 bases, with 11 bases between them. The length of the CDR3 is 14 residues. The CDR3 nucleotides read TGTGCCAGCAGCTTGAGTTTCAGACCCTACGAGCAGTACTTC. Its protein product is CASSLSFRPYEQYF.

The sample holds many counts of this clonotype. The V gene is TRBV20-1, the J gene TRBJ1-1; D call uncertain. Germline V gives CDR1 DFQATT, CDR2 SNEGSKA (reference sequence). CDR3 size: 11 residues. Trimming took 5 bases from V and 9 from J, leaving 13 bases between them. Written as DNA, the CDR3 is TGCAGTGCTGCCCAGAACGCCCAAGCTTTCTTT. This codes for CSAAQNAQAFF.

The rearrangement uses TRBV30 and TRBJ2-7, with D possibly TRBD2 on 5 matching bases. Germline assignment: CDR1 GTSNPN and CDR2 SVGIG (reference sequence). V lost 0 bases to trimming and J lost 2 bases, with 20 bases between them. This CDR3 region has 17 residues. CDR3 DNA sequence: TGTGCCTGGAGTGTACCTCTTCCGGGATCACGCACCTACGAGCAGTACTTC. Protein sequence: CAWSVPLPGSRTYEQYF.

V and J are TRBV12-3 or TRBV12-4 and TRBJ2-5; no firm D call. The CDR3 length is 13 residues. V gave up 8 bases and J gave up 1 base, with 11 bases separating them. The CDR3 spells CASGISGQETQYF. DNA for the CDR3: TGTGCCAGCGGCATATCGGGCCAAGAGACCCAGTACTTC.

This sequence joins TRBV6-2 or TRBV6-3 and TRBJ2-5; 8 nucleotides match TRBD2. Germline lookup yields CDR1 MNHEY and CDR2 SVGEGT. Losses at the gene ends were 5 bases for V and 2 bases for J; bases not matched to a gene: 7. This CDR3 spans 15 amino acids. DNA for the CDR3: TGTGCCAGCAGTCCCCGGGTAGCGGGGCAAGAGACCCAGTACTTC. It yields the protein CASSPRVAGQETQYF.

The V call is TRBV5-6, the J call TRBJ2-7; 7 bases fit TRBD2. V dropped 3 bases and J dropped 1; count of bases not matched to a gene: 7. The CDR3 runs 15 residues. Germline V CDR1 and CDR2: SGHDT, YYEEEE. The CDR3 DNA reads TGTGCCAGCAGCTCTACACGGGAGGTATCCTACGAGCAGTACTTC. It codes for CASSSTREVSYEQYF.

The chain links TRBV5-6 to TRBJ1-1, with a tentative D call TRBD1 (6 bases). CDR1 and CDR2 from the germline V gene are SGHDT and YYEEEE. The CDR3 is 16 amino acids. Trimming shortened V by 4 bases and J by 0 bases, and 16 bases separated the two germline ends. The CDR3 protein is CASSLQGPRVNTEAFF. CDR3 in DNA: TGTGCCAGCAGCCTACAGGGACCGCGGGTGAACACTGAAGCTTTCTTT.

The J gene is TRBJ2-6, the V gene TRBV7-2, with a possible D match to TRBD1 (6 bases). Germline lookup yields CDR1 SGHTA and CDR2 FQGNSA. Trimming pared 6 bases from V and 0 bases from J, leaving 12 bases between. The length of the CDR3 is 16 residues. CDR3 sequence (DNA): TGTGCCAGCAGGCGGACAGTTAGCTCTGGGGCCAACGTCCTGACTTTC. Its translation is CASRRTVSSGANVLTF.

In this sample, this clonotype turned up a few times. V is TRBV7-9 and J is TRBJ1-1; 7 bases are a match to TRBD1. J was trimmed by 4 bases and V by 5 bases; bases with no gene match: 16. CDR1 is SEHNR and CDR2 is FQNEAQ in the germline V gene (reference sequence). This CDR3 comprises 17 residues. The CDR3 DNA follows: TGTGCCAGCAGCCCTCACAGGGGCGGGGCTGTGGTCACTGAAGCTTTCTTT. Amino acids: CASSPHRGGAVVTEAFF.

With respect to this clonotype: The junction shows a germline mismatch at one end, possibly a read error. The chain couples TRBV13 to TRBJ1-1; D is ambiguous. The CDR3 spans 13 residues. The germline gives CDR1 PRHDT, CDR2 FYEKMQ (reference sequence). The CDR3 here is CASSILTLTGAFF. The CDR3 DNA reads TGTGCCAGCAGCATCCTGACTCTCACTGGAGCTTTCTTT.

The chain combines TRBV6-2 or TRBV6-3 with TRBJ1-2, with TRBD1 as a possible D gene (5 bases). This CDR3 region has 15 residues. Trimming took off 2 bases at V and 0 bases at J, with 10 bases between the two ends. In germline, CDR1 is MNHEY, CDR2 SVGEGT. This CDR3 is CASSYRQSTNYGYTF. The CDR3 region has the DNA TGTGCCAGCAGTTACAGACAGTCTACTAACTATGGCTACACCTTC.

The chain has TRBV28 and TRBJ2-5; TRBD2 matches at 8 bases. Trimming at V came to 6 bases and at J to 3 bases, leaving 3 bases not matched to a gene. This CDR3 spans 13 amino acids. The germline V gene encodes CDR1 MDHEN and CDR2 SYDVKM. CDR3 residues: CASRGGLEETQYF. The CDR3 coding sequence is TGTGCCAGCAGGGGGGGACTAGAAGAGACCCAGTACTTC.

The genes are TRBV3-1 and TRBJ2-3, with TRBD1 matching 9 bases. Germline trimming cut 2 bases from V and 1 base from J; bases unmatched to any gene: 1. CDR1 LGHDT and CDR2 YNNKEL come from the germline V gene (reference sequence). This CDR3 has 15 amino acids. For the CDR3, the DNA is TGTGCCAGCAGCCAACGGACAGGGGGCACAGATACGCAGTATTTT. Its protein is CASSQRTGGTDTQYF.

This clonotype occurred once. V and J are TRBV12-3 or TRBV12-4 and TRBJ1-4, with D tentatively TRBD1 (6 bases). The ends were cut back, 7 bases at V and 14 bases at J, with 20 bases in the middle. The CDR3 totals 13 residues. The CDR3 loop reads CASKAGTGKRLFF. CDR3 sequence (DNA): TGTGCCAGCAAAGCAGGAACAGGGAAACGGCTGTTTTTT.

The chain is built from TRBV10-3 and TRBJ2-7; no definite D call. Germline V gene data show CDR1 as ENHRY and CDR2 as SYGVKD. V was pared by 3 bases and J by 5 bases, with 17 bases between. The CDR3 spans 15 residues. CDR3 loop: CAISDPRTPTDEQYF. In nucleotides, the CDR3 is TGTGCCATCAGTGACCCACGTACCCCAACCGACGAGCAGTACTTC.

In this sample, this clonotype turned up a few times. This chain joins TRBV20-1 and TRBJ1-1; D is perhaps TRBD1 (5 bases). Trimming left V 4 bases short and J 6 bases short, with 18 bases between. CDR1 DFQATT and CDR2 SNEGSKA come from the germline V gene (reference sequence). The CDR3 length is 14 residues. CDR3 nucleotide sequence: TGCAGTGCTACCTCGGGGGAAACTAGGGCTGAAGCTTTCTTT. Protein: CSATSGETRAEAFF.

The gene calls are TRBV9 and TRBJ1-1, with D unclear. Germline-derived CDR1 and CDR2 are SGDLS and YYNGEE. Trimming cost V 4 bases and J 5 bases, with 12 bases left between them. CDR3 size: 13 residues. In nucleotides, the CDR3 is TGTGCCAGCAGCACCCGCCCCGGGACTGAAGCTTTCTTT. Translated: CASSTRPGTEAFF.

V gene TRBV2 combines with J gene TRBJ2-7; 8 positions agree with TRBD1. The J segment lost 3 bases and the V segment lost 6 bases, leaving 13 bases of the junction unmatched. The CDR3 has 16 residues. The germline V gene encodes CDR1 SNHLY and CDR2 FYNNEI. In DNA form, the CDR3 reads TGTGCCAGCAGCGGAACCCCAGGGGGCGGTGGCTACGAGCAGTACTTC. It is translated as CASSGTPGGGGYEQYF.

A note on this clonotype: Mismatch with germline at one junction end may stem from a read error. This rearrangement joins TRBV6-2 or TRBV6-3 to TRBJ1-6; 7 bases match TRBD1. This CDR3 has 16 amino acids. Germline loops: CDR1 MNHEY, CDR2 SVGEGT. The CDR3 sequence: CASSKSLNRGGSLLHF. CDR3 sequence (DNA): TGTGCCAGCAGTAAATCGCTGAACAGGGGTGGATCACTCCTCCACTTT.

In regard to this clonotype: One junction end disagrees with the germline gene, perhaps due to a read error. The chain joins TRBV29-1 to TRBJ1-1; D gene unclear. The CDR3 runs to 13 residues. CDR1 is SQVTM and CDR2 is ANQGSEA in the germline V gene. CDR3 in amino acids: CSVELGEGTEALF. The CDR3 DNA is TGCAGCGTTGAACTCGGGGAGGGCACTGAAGCTCTCTTT.

This clonotype was recorded many times. This CDR3 is missing its conserved last phenylalanine or tryptophan, likely due to a read error. This rearrangement joins TRBV30 to TRBJ1-1, with TRBD1 matching over 9 bases. CDR3 length: 15 amino acids. Unmatched junction bases numbered 6, after V lost 4 bases and J lost 0 bases. Germline lookup yields CDR1 GTSNPN and CDR2 SVGIG (reference sequence). CDR3 DNA sequence: TGTGCCTGGATCGGGACAGGGCAGTTGAACACTGAAGCTTTCTCT. Translated, it gives CAWIGTGQLNTEAFS.

This clonotype has only one observation. A much larger clonotype is one base distant, so this may be a read error. This sequence joins TRBV25-1 and TRBJ1-2, with D unresolved. Germline CDR1 and CDR2: MGHDK and SYGVNS. The CDR3 length is 15 residues. CDR3 DNA: TGTGCCAACAGTTTCAGTACCGGAAATGTCTATGGCTACACCTTC. It encodes CANSFSTGNVYGYTF.

There are many counts of this clonotype. The rearrangement joins TRBV12-3 or TRBV12-4 to TRBJ2-5; D perhaps matches TRBD2 (6 bases). The ends were cut back, 4 bases at V and 3 bases at J, with 9 bases in the middle. CDR3 size: 13 residues. CDR3 nucleotide sequence: TGTGCCAGCAGTTCCGGACTAAAAGAGACCCAGTACTTC. This sequence encodes CASSSGLKETQYF.

This clonotype was picked up a small number of times. The J gene is TRBJ1-6, the V gene TRBV20-1; TRBD1 might be the D (5 bases). V was trimmed by 1 base and J by 5 bases, leaving 12 bases between them. CDR1 and CDR2 from the germline V gene are DFQATT and SNEGSKA (reference sequence). CDR3 size: 15 residues. In nucleotides, the CDR3 is TGCAGTGCTAGAGCCCCGGGACTGGATAATTCACCCCTCCACTTT. It is translated as CSARAPGLDNSPLHF.